This TCR beta chain was documented in a study of blood T cell repertoires in COVID-19. The germline V gene has CDR1 SGHNT and CDR2 YYREEE (reference sequence). The CDR3 runs 15 residues. V was clipped by 0 bases and J by 2 bases; unmatched bases: 0. Only in-frame clones appear in the TCRdb table, and some are missing; sequencing was by immunoSEQ multiplex PCR. This table has under 350,000 clones, about 92% appearing once. The rearrangement links TRBV5-4 to TRBJ1-3; 9 bases map to TRBD1. This TCR was recovered from a man in his fifties or sixties who had recovered from COVID-19. Sequenced sample: PBMCs or T cells enriched from blood (not recorded which). CDR3 protein: CASSLDRGPGNTIYF. The CDR3 nucleotides are TGTGCCAGCAGCTTGGACAGGGGGCCTGGAAACACCATATATTTT.